What follows are 19 T cell receptor beta chains derived from one specimen sequenced in a study of T-cell reconstitution after alpha-beta-depleted transplantation in children. TCRbeta library preparation incorporated unique molecular identifiers. TCRdb used MiXCR to reprocess the PCR reads, holding one entry per CDR3 protein. This repertoire shows around 530,000 distinct CDR3 sequences, approximately 32% found once; its top ten account for approximately 2.3%. The sample consisted of PBMCs from the stem cell graft donor, taken from the stem cell graft. These receptors were collected from a human donor who donated a stem cell graft to a child with aplastic anemia.

A few counts support this clonotype. The chain joins TRBV9 to TRBJ2-3; 15 nucleotides line up with TRBD2. Per germline, CDR1 SGDLS and CDR2 YYNGEE. J lost 6 bases, V lost 3 bases, and 2 bases had no gene match. The CDR3 spans 15 residues. The CDR3 DNA reads as TGTGCCAGCAGCGGCGGACTAGCGGGAGGGGATACGCAGTATTTT. This codes for CASSGGLAGGDTQYF.

The chain carries TRBV29-1 and TRBJ2-3, with 8 bases matching TRBD1. The CDR3 totals 12 residues. CDR1 SQVTM and CDR2 ANQGSEA come from the germline V gene. With V trimmed by 5 bases and J by 7 bases, 5 bases remained unmatched. The CDR3 protein is CSVLTGGNTQYF. DNA for the CDR3: TGCAGCGTTCTCACAGGGGGAAATACGCAGTATTTT.

The J gene is TRBJ2-1, the V gene TRBV20-1, with 11 bases fitting TRBD2. Germline CDR1 reads DFQATT; CDR2 reads SNEGSKA (reference sequence). Trimming cost V 0 bases and J 3 bases; bases outside gene matches: 10. This CDR3 spans 18 amino acids. This CDR3 is CSARDLPSSGRIYNEQFF. The CDR3 DNA is TGCAGTGCTAGAGATTTACCGTCTAGCGGGAGGATCTACAATGAGCAGTTCTTC.

This sequence joins TRBV7-3 and TRBJ2-3, with 10 bases fitting TRBD1. Looked up from germline, CDR1 is SGHTA and CDR2 is FQGTGA. V was clipped by 5 bases and J by 2 bases; unmatched bases: 4. CDR3 length: 15 amino acids. The CDR3 coding sequence is TGTGCCAGCAGCCCCGGGACAGGGGTCACAGATACGCAGTATTTT. Translation: CASSPGTGVTDTQYF.

The rearrangement links TRBV27 to TRBJ2-7; 8 bases are shared with TRBD1. The CDR3 loop spans 15 amino acids. Trimming at V came to 5 bases and at J to 0 bases, leaving 6 bases not matched to a gene. Germline V gives CDR1 MNHEY, CDR2 SMNVEV (reference sequence). The DNA for the CDR3 is TGTGCCAGCAGTGGATCCGGGACAGGCTCCTACGAGCAGTACTTC. Protein sequence: CASSGSGTGSYEQYF.

The chain employs TRBV6-1 and TRBJ1-5; a weak D match, TRBD1 (5 bases). V gave up 4 bases and J gave up 1 base, with 11 bases separating them. Germline V gene sequence: CDR1 MNHNS, CDR2 SASEGT. The CDR3 totals 15 residues. The CDR3 loop reads CASSGGKGSNQPQHF. The CDR3 nucleotides read TGTGCCAGCAGTGGGGGAAAGGGGAGCAATCAGCCCCAGCATTTT.

The chain uses TRBV12-3 or TRBV12-4 and TRBJ2-1; 7 bases are a match to TRBD2. Trimming took 4 bases from V and 5 from J; bases not matched to a gene: 5. CDR3 length equals 14 residues. The CDR3 DNA reads as TGTGCCAGCAGTTCTACGGGACTAAACAATGAGCAGTTCTTC. It is translated as CASSSTGLNNEQFF.

For the CDR3, the DNA is TGTGCCAGCTCACGGGGTGCGCTAGCGGGAGTGACAGATACGCAGTATTTT. It yields the protein CASSRGALAGVTDTQYF. V gene TRBV18 combines with J gene TRBJ2-3; 10 nucleotides agree with TRBD2. J lost 3 bases, V lost 4 bases, and 10 bases had no gene match. This CDR3 region has 17 residues. Germline-derived CDR1 and CDR2 are KGHSH and LQKENI.

The chain carries TRBV7-6 and TRBJ1-1; TRBD1 agrees at 10 bases. This CDR3 region has 17 residues. After removal of 0 bases from V and 2 bases from J, the junction contained 6 bases not matched to a gene. Germline CDR1 and CDR2: SGHVS and FNYEAQ. In DNA, the CDR3 is TGTGCCAGCAGCTTAGCGCAGGGACAGGGGACTAACACTGAAGCTTTCTTT. Translated, it gives CASSLAQGQGTNTEAFF.

This clonotype appeared a few times. V gene TRBV12-3 or TRBV12-4 combines with J gene TRBJ2-5; 7 bases are shared with TRBD1. The junction had 11 bases not matched to a gene; V was cut back by 6 bases and J by 7 bases. This CDR3 region has 14 residues. For the CDR3, the DNA is TGTGCCAGCAGAGGACAGGAGAGCCGGGGGACCCAGTACTTC. Residues: CASRGQESRGTQYF.

This clonotype was recorded a few times. Written as DNA, the CDR3 is TGTGCCAGCAGTTACCGGGGACAGGGGGATCGGGATAGCACAGATACGCAGTATTTT. It translates to CASSYRGQGDRDSTDTQYF. The chain employs TRBV6-5 and TRBJ2-3; 11 bases align to TRBD1. The CDR3 runs 19 residues. Germline trimming cut 2 bases from V and 0 bases from J; bases unmatched to any gene: 10. In germline, CDR1 is MNHEY, CDR2 SVGAGI.

The V call is TRBV7-9, the J call TRBJ2-5; the D is unclear. Trimming pared 2 bases from V and 1 base from J, leaving 11 bases between. This CDR3 has 15 residues. Germline CDR1 SEHNR, CDR2 FQNEAQ (reference sequence). CDR3 in amino acids: CASSLTFSIQETQYF. CDR3 DNA: TGTGCCAGCAGCTTAACGTTCTCCATCCAAGAGACCCAGTACTTC.

The genes are TRBV9 and TRBJ2-3; a possible D gene is TRBD2 (5 bases). The germline V gene has CDR1 SGDLS and CDR2 YYNGEE. V dropped 5 bases and J dropped 5 bases, with 18 bases sitting between them. The CDR3 has 15 residues. The CDR3 reads CASSGSPSMRDTQYF. CDR3 DNA sequence: TGTGCCAGCAGTGGGAGTCCTTCTATGAGAGATACGCAGTATTTT.

This clonotype occurred a few times. The V and J genes are TRBV19 and TRBJ2-1; 10 bases align to TRBD2. The trim removed 1 base at V and 4 bases at J, leaving 13 bases unmatched. The CDR3 covers 19 residues. From germline, CDR1 is LNHDA and CDR2 SQIVND (reference sequence). Here the CDR3 DNA reads TGTGCCAGTAGTATAGTTCCCCAGAGTCTAGCGGGGGCGTACAATGAGCAGTTCTTC. It codes for CASSIVPQSLAGAYNEQFF. The full variable domain, its missing parts supplied by reference TRBV19 and TRBJ2-1, is DGGITQSPKYLFRKEGQNVTLSCEQNLNHDAMYWYRQDPGQGLRLIYYSQIVNDFQKGDIAEGYSVSREKKESFPLTVTSAQKNPTAFYLCASSIVPQSLAGAYNEQFFGPGTRLTVL.

The chain joins TRBV20-1 to TRBJ2-3; TRBD2 aligns across 14 bases. The germline V gene has CDR1 DFQATT and CDR2 SNEGSKA (reference sequence). The V gene end was trimmed by 4 bases and the J gene end by 2 bases; junction bases not matched to a gene: 5. The CDR3 totals 16 residues. Here the CDR3 reads CSAKTSGRALTDTQYF. The DNA for the CDR3 is TGCAGTGCTAAGACTAGCGGGAGGGCCCTCACAGATACGCAGTATTTT.

The chain couples TRBV12-3 or TRBV12-4 to TRBJ2-3; the D gene is possibly TRBD2 (6 bases). V was trimmed by 5 bases and J by 0 bases, leaving 12 bases between them. The CDR3 covers 15 residues. The CDR3 DNA is TGTGCCAGCAGTCGCGGGGCCATTAGCACAGATACGCAGTATTTT. Encoded protein: CASSRGAISTDTQYF.

This clonotype was seen a few times. The chain is built from TRBV10-3 and TRBJ2-2, with 12 positions matching TRBD1. This CDR3 has 16 amino acids. Germline V gene sequence: CDR1 ENHRY, CDR2 SYGVKD. V dropped 6 bases and J dropped 5; count of bases not matched to a gene: 7. The CDR3 protein is CAISPGQGAGTGELFF. CDR3 bases: TGTGCCATCAGCCCGGGACAGGGGGCGGGAACCGGGGAGCTGTTTTTT.

This clonotype was seen only a few times. The rearrangement uses TRBV5-1 and TRBJ1-1; the D is unclear. CDR1 SGHRS and CDR2 YFSETQ come from the germline V gene. V lost 0 bases and J 8 bases, leaving 8 bases between the germline ends. The CDR3 extends over 12 amino acids. The CDR3 spells CASSLDRSEAFF. Here the CDR3 DNA reads TGCGCCAGCAGCTTGGATAGGTCCGAAGCTTTCTTT.

This chain uses TRBV3-1 with TRBJ2-1; D not resolved. Germline CDR1 LGHDT, CDR2 YNNKEL (reference sequence). Trimming cost V 4 bases and J 12 bases, with 16 bases left between them. CDR3 size: 13 residues. CDR3 loop: CASSLAGWNSQFF. The CDR3 region has the DNA TGTGCCAGCAGCCTAGCCGGGTGGAACTCGCAGTTCTTC.